This note documents a single TCR beta chain sequence. This clone was found a few times. Its specific antigen is unknown. No base quality information exists; no much larger clone differs at one position. This entry belongs to a study of beta chain features in type 1 diabetes (dated by TCRdb to 2017 to 2018). About the investigation overall: Mean age, gender distribution, total cell number and subset yield were not different between patients and healthy donors. A total of about 100 million sorted cells were examined across all samples, and RNA yield correlated strongly with the number of cells per subset. In the study, TCRB repertoires of sorted circulating CD4+ T cell subsets from recently diagnosed type 1 diabetes patients were compared with those of matched healthy donors. Regulatory and stem cell-like memory subsets were isolated from only 8 patients and 8 healthy donors, whereas naive and central memory subsets came from all 28 donors.

From each donor, a single peripheral blood sample of around 0.12 L on average was drawn into heparinised tubes. A BD FACSAria II and a panel including CD45RO, CCR7, CD25, CD127, CD95 and CD27 were used to sort naive, central memory, regulatory and stem cell-like memory CD4+ T cells. A purity above 95% was achieved for all sorted populations. PBMCs were separated immediately by Lymphoprep density gradient centrifugation and were stained directly, without being cultured. So that batch effects would be minimized, each experiment stained and sorted samples in pairs, pairing one healthy donor with one patient. All of the isolated RNA was reverse transcribed with the High Capacity cDNA Reverse Transcription Kit, so expressed TCRB transcripts were sequenced. Deep immunoSEQ sequencing was applied to naive, central memory and regulatory T cell samples, giving an average of roughly 3.3 million total reads per sample. Sorted cells were lysed in RLT buffer and RNA was extracted with DNase-treated RNeasy Micro or Mini kits, depending on cell number. Each cell subset was processed on its own to prevent cross-contamination, while patient and healthy donor samples were processed together. The immunoSEQ multiplex PCR was used to amplify TCRB sequences from cDNA, generating 87-bp fragments that spanned the CDR3 region. Sequencing of the amplicons was performed on the Illumina HiSeq platform. The study's processing was this. PCR bias was computationally corrected using synthetic template baselines, reads within Hamming distance 2 were collapsed, and singletons that could not be merged were discarded. By aligning reads against IMGT, V, D and J genes, CDR3 length, and insertions or deletions at six rearrangement sites were assigned. Within each subset, clonotype counts were normalized to sorted cell number, and only after that were true diversity and Gini coefficients computed with the tcR R package. The overlap coefficient, calculated on TCRB nucleotide sequences, was used to quantify repertoire sharing. Out-of-frame TCRB sequences from naive cells were analyzed to stand in for the pre-selection repertoire. TCRdb re-hosts the immuneACCESS table, in-frame sequences only. Its copies lack some clones; in the studies checked, an unresolved V gene accounts for under half of them, and the cause for the rest is not known. V and J calls and clone size are given by that table; D and trimming were obtained from the DNA. The sample contains about 360,000 clones, around 13% of them found a single time. The ten largest make up around 0.02% of the sample.

What the work shows at the level of the full study, not this receptor alone: Naive, central memory and regulatory TCRB repertoires appeared to be more similar among patients than among healthy donors. Sequencing cDNA rather than genomic DNA could over-represent highly expressing activated cells, although activation and CD3 levels did not differ between groups. A moderate but significant shortening of TCRB CDR3 length was observed in type 1 diabetes patients in all four CD4+ subsets. Because small numbers of individuals were included in the HLA sub-analyses, any influence of HLA type on TCRB rearrangement was left unresolved. PCR may preferentially amplify shorter templates, but because patient and control samples were amplified and corrected together, any resulting skew would affect both groups equally. Patients with type 1 diabetes made fewer insertions and deleted more nucleotides at VDJ recombination sites, implying thymic rearrangement abnormalities.

V sheds 5 bases and J sheds 2 bases, leaving 10 bases between their ends. Looking up the germline V gene (reference sequence) yields CDR1 GTSNPN and CDR2 SVGIG. The CDR3 contains 12 residues, cysteine and phenylalanine counted. Only the CDR3 DNA is retained, 36 bases long and in frame from the first base. The V gene is TRBV30 and the J gene is TRBJ2-7; TRBD1 could be the D gene, as 6 bases match. Sequenced sample: naive CD4+ T cells from blood. The sample's cell subset or site, from its label and the paper: true naive CD4+ T cells. This TCR came from a man between 18 and 35 years old in good health. The CDR3: CAWDAGAYEQYF. The DNA sequence follows: TGTGCCTGGGATGCAGGGGCCTACGAGCAGTACTTC.